This T cell receptor beta chain appears in the sequencing data of a study of cytomegalovirus exposure and HLA in healthy donors. This CDR3 has 14 residues. J was trimmed by 0 bases and V by 4 bases; bases with no gene match: 2. Germline V gene data show CDR1 as SGHRS and CDR2 as YFSETQ. Study-wide results and caveats: Presence/absence analyses took donor sequencing depth as roughly uniform. A missense variant in DCLRE1C was later tied to TCR beta V- and J-gene trimming.

With 60 Vbeta and 13 Jbeta primers, the PCR was carried out. Profiled with immunoSEQ multiplex PCR; TCRdb holds only in-frame clones, not every one. This sample has around 80,000 clones; about three quarters occur once, and the top ten carry roughly 5.5%. On this clone itself: Its target is not known.

The chain links TRBV5-1 to TRBJ1-1, with 8 bases aligning to TRBD1. The material sequenced was PBMCs. This clonotype was obtained from a female donor in good health and CMV-seronegative. The CDR3 DNA sequence: TGCGCCAGCAGCAACAGGGGGTTGAACACTGAAGCTTTCTTT. The encoded protein is CASSNRGLNTEAFF.